This T cell receptor beta chain stems from a study of blood T cell repertoires in COVID-19. Study information: Donors in the United States, Italy and Spain gave samples during acute or convalescent COVID-19.

Generated by immunoSEQ multiplex PCR, the TCRdb table keeps only in-frame clones and is missing some. The sample records 400,000 or so clones, 90% being singletons. Trimming at V came to 1 base and at J to 4 bases, leaving 6 bases not matched to a gene. Germline V CDR1 and CDR2: MNHNS, SASEGT. The CDR3 has 16 amino acids. Material: PBMCs or T cells enriched from blood (not recorded which). The sequence was obtained from a man between 18 and 35 years old who had recovered from COVID-19. This rearrangement joins TRBV6-1 to TRBJ1-5; the match to TRBD1 covers 8 bases. The CDR3 region has the DNA TGTGCCAGCAGTGAAGAGGGACAGGTGAAAAATCAGCCCCAGCATTTT. This sequence encodes CASSEEGQVKNQPQHF.